Listed below are T cell receptor beta chains from one sample, sequenced in a study of T cells after yellow fever vaccination. TCRdb re-analysed the 5' RACE reads in MiXCR, keeping a single row per CDR3 protein. The sample holds about 260,000 distinct CDR3 sequences; about 5% are singletons and the top ten take 3% to 4%. Specimen: CD4+ T cells sorted from PBMCs, collected on the day of the yellow fever booster vaccination. These receptors all come from a man younger than 35 who received the YFV17D yellow fever vaccine. The CDR3 runs from the conserved cysteine through the conserved F or W. The D gene is left open where the match is weak. Size tells how often a clone was seen (once, few, many) or the class of an expanded clone, and some rows leave it out.

J	V	length	size	D	DNA	CDR3
TRBJ2-7	TRBV13	13	few	TRBD1	TGTGCCAGCGGCCGGGACAGGGGCTACGAGCAGTACTTC	CASGRDRGYEQYF
TRBJ2-3	TRBV5-4	16	few	TRBD2	TGTGCCAGCAGCTCCAAAGCGGGGGGGCAAAGAGATACGCAGTATTTT	CASSSKAGGQRDTQYF
TRBJ2-3	TRBV29-1	13	many	-	TGCAGCGTTGAAACTTCCCACGGGGATACGCAGTATTTT	CSVETSHGDTQYF
TRBJ2-5	TRBV19	14	-	-	TGTGCCAGTAGACCTGGACACTCAAAAGAGACCCAGTACTTC	CASRPGHSKETQYF
TRBJ2-3	TRBV4-3	18	few	TRBD2	TGCGCCAGCAGCCAGGAGGTCCTACTAGCGGGGAGCACAGATACGCAGTATTTT	CASSQEVLLAGSTDTQYF
TRBJ2-1	TRBV7-8	18	-	-	TGTGCCAGCAGCGCCGGGGTCGTGCGGCCTAAGGGGTTCAATGAGCAGTTCTTC	CASSAGVVRPKGFNEQFF
TRBJ2-5	TRBV6-5	14	few	TRBD2	TGTGCCAGCAACCGGGTGGGAGGCGGGAGGACCCAGTACTTC	CASNRVGGGRTQYF
TRBJ2-2	TRBV18	17	-	TRBD1	TGTGCCAGCTCACCGGTCCAGAGACAGGGTAACACCGGGGAGCTGTTTTTT	CASSPVQRQGNTGELFF
TRBJ2-5	TRBV20-1	14	-	-	TGCAGTGCTGACTTACCTGAGCCTGGAGAGACCCAGTACTTC	CSADLPEPGETQYF
TRBJ2-5	TRBV7-6	20	-	TRBD2	TGTGCCAGCAGCTTTGACACGACCGGGACTAGCGCCCGACCCCAAGAGACCCAGTACTTC	CASSFDTTGTSARPQETQYF
TRBJ2-3	TRBV7-9	14	few	-	TGTGCCAGCAGCTCCGGGTTTAGCACAGATACGCAGTATTTT	CASSSGFSTDTQYF
TRBJ1-2	TRBV6-5	14	-	TRBD1	TGTGCCAGCAGCTTCCGGGACAGGGCATATGGCTACACCTTC	CASSFRDRAYGYTF
TRBJ2-1	TRBV4-3	16	many	TRBD2	TGCGCCAGCAGCCAAGATTTGCGGGGGTCCTACAATGAGCAGTTCTTC	CASSQDLRGSYNEQFF
TRBJ1-1	TRBV5-6	14	few	-	TGTGCCAGCAGCTTTACCGGGGGGGACCCTGAAGCTTTCTTT	CASSFTGGDPEAFF
TRBJ2-3	TRBV7-9	15	few	-	TGTGCCAGCAGCTTAGTTTCAGCGGCCACAGATACGCAGTATTTT	CASSLVSAATDTQYF
TRBJ1-2	TRBV12-3/TRBV12-4	13	many	TRBD1	TGTGCCAGCAGTTTATTAGGGGGCGCGGGCTACACCTTC	CASSLLGGAGYTF
TRBJ2-5	TRBV12-3/TRBV12-4	13	-	TRBD1	TGTGCCAGCAACCGACAGGGGCGAGAGACCCAGTACTTC	CASNRQGRETQYF